This T cell receptor (beta chain) is from a study of blood T cell repertoires in COVID-19. At the level of the study: COVID-19 samples collected from the United States, Italy and Spain covered acute and convalescent phases.

Authors' analysis steps: Estimated nucleated cell counts came from reference gene primer amplification. Repertoires were generated with immunoSEQ multiplex PCR, while TCRdb's copy carries only in-frame clones and drops some. That table supplies the V and J calls and clone size; D and trimming were determined from the DNA. Among 330,000 or so clones listed, over 75% were seen once. Trimming stripped 0 bases from V and 7 bases from J, with 6 bases between. In germline, CDR1 is LGHDT, CDR2 YNNKEL (reference sequence). The CDR3 is 12 amino acids. Sequenced material: PBMCs or T cells enriched from blood (not recorded which). The origin of this receptor is a man aged 30 to 39 who had recovered from COVID-19. This rearrangement joins TRBV3-1 (or the pseudogene TRBV3-2) to TRBJ1-1, with D uncertain. CDR3 DNA sequence: TGTGCCAGCAGCCAAGATCACATTGAAGCTTTCTTT. Protein sequence: CASSQDHIEAFF.